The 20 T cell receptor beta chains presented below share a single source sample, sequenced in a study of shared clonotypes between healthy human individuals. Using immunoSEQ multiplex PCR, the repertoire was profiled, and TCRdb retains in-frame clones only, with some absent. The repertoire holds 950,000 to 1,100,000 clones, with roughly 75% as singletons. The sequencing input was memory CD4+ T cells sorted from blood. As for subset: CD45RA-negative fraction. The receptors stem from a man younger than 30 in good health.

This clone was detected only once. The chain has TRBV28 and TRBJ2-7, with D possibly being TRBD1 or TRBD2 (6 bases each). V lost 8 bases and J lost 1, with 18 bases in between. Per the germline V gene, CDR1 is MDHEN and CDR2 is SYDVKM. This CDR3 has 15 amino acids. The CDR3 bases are TGTGCCAGCGAGGGAGGTTCAGGGGTATCCTACGAGCAGTACTTC. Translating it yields CASEGGSGVSYEQYF.

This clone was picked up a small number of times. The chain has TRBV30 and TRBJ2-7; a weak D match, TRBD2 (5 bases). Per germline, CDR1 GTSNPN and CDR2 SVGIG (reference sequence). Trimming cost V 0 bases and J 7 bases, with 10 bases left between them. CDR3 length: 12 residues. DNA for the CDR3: TGTGCCTGGAGTGTAAAGCCGGGGGAGCAGTACTTC. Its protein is CAWSVKPGEQYF. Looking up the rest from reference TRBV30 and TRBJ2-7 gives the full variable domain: SQTIHQWPATLVQPVGSPLSLECTVEGTSNPNLYWYRQAAGRGLQLLFYSVGIGQISSEVPQNLSASRPQDRQFILSSKKLLLSDSGFYLCAWSVKPGEQYFGPGTRLTVT.

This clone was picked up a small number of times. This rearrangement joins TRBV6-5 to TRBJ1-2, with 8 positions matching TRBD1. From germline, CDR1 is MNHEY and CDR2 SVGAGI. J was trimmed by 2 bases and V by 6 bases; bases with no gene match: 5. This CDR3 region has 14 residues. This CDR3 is CASRRGTGNYGYTF. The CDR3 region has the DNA TGTGCCAGCAGACGAGGGACAGGAAACTATGGCTACACCTTC.

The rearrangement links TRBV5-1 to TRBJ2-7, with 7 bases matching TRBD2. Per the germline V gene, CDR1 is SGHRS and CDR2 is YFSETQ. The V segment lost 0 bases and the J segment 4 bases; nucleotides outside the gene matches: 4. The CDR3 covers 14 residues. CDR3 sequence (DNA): TGCGCCAGCAGCTTGGGGGAGGGCCGGTACGAGCAGTACTTC. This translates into CASSLGEGRYEQYF.

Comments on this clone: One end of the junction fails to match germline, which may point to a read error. CDR3 sequence: CASSLGVGLAHWF. The CDR3 coding sequence is TGTGCCAGCAGCTTGGGTGTCGGACTAGCCCACTGGTTC. V and J are TRBV5-6 and TRBJ2-7, with 8 bases matching TRBD2. The CDR3 runs to 13 residues. Germline CDR1 and CDR2: SGHDT and YYEEEE.

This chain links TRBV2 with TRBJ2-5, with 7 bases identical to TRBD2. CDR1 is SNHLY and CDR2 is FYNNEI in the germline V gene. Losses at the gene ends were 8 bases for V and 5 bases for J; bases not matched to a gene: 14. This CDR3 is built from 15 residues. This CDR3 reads CASDPGQRGGETQYF. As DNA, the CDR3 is TGTGCCAGCGACCCCGGCCAGCGGGGAGGGGAGACCCAGTACTTC.

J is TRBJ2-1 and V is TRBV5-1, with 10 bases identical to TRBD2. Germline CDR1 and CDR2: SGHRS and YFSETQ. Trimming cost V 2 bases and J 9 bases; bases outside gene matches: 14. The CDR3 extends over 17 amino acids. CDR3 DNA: TGCGCCAGCAGCTTAAGGACTAGCGGACTCGGCGGAGCTGAGCAGTTCTTC. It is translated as CASSLRTSGLGGAEQFF.

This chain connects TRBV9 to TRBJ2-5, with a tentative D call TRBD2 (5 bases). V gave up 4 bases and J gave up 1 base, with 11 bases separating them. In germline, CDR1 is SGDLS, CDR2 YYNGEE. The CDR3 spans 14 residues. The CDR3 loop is CASSKEGAQETQYF. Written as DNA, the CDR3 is TGTGCCAGCAGCAAAGAGGGAGCCCAAGAGACCCAGTACTTC. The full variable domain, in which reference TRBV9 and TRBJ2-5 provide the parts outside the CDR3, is DSGVTQTPKHLITATGQRVTLRCSPRSGDLSVYWYQQSLDQGLQFLIQYYNGEERAKGNILERFSAQQFPDLHSELNLSSLELGDSALYFCASSKEGAQETQYFGPGTRLLVL.

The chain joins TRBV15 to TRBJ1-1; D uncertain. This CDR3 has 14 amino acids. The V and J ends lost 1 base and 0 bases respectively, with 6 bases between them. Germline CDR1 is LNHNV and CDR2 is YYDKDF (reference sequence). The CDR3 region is CATSRVGVNTEAFF. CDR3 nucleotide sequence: TGTGCCACCAGCAGAGTTGGCGTGAACACTGAAGCTTTCTTT. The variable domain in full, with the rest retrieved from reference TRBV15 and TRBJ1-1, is DAMVIQNPRYQVTQFGKPVTLSCSQTLNHNVMYWYQQKSSQAPKLLFHYYDKDFNNEADTPDNFQSRRPNTSFCFLDIRSPGLGDTAMYLCATSRVGVNTEAFFGQGTRLTVV.

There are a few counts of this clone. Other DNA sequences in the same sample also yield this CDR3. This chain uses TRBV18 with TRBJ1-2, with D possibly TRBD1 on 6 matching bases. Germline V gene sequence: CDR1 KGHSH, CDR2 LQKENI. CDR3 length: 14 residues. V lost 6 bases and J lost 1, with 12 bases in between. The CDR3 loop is CASSPDSYNYGYTF. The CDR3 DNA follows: TGTGCCAGCTCGCCGGACAGCTATAACTATGGCTACACCTTC.

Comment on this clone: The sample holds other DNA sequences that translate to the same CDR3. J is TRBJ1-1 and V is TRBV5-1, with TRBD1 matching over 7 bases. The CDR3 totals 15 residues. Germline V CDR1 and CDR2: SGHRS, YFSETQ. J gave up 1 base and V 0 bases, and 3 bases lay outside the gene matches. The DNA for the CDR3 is TGCGCCAGCAGCTTGGTAGCAGGGGGGAACACTGAAGCTTTCTTT. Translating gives CASSLVAGGNTEAFF.

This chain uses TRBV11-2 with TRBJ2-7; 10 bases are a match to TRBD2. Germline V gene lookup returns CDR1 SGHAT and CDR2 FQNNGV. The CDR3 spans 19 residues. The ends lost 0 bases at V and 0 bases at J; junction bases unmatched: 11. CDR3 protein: CASSLDMFSGRPLSYEQYF. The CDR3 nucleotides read TGTGCCAGCAGCTTAGACATGTTTAGCGGGAGGCCGCTCTCCTACGAGCAGTACTTC.

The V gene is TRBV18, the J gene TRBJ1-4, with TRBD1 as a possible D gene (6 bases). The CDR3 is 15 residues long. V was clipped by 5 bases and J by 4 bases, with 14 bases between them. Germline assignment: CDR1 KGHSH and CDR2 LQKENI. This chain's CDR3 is CASSNTQGDNEKLFF. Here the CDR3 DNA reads TGTGCCAGCTCAAATACACAGGGAGATAATGAAAAACTGTTTTTT.

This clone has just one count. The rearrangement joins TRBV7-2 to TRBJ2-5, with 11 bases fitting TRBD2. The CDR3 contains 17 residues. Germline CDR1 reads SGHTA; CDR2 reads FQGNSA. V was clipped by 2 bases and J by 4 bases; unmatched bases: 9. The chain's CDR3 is CASSLLTSGSLGETQYF. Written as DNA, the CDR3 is TGTGCCAGCAGCTTATTAACTAGCGGGAGTCTGGGAGAGACCCAGTACTTC.

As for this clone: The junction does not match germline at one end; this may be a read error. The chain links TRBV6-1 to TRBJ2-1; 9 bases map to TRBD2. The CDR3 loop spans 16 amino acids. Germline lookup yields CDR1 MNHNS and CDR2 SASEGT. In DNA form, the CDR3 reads TGTGCCAGCAGAGAAGATAGCGGGAGTTCCTACAATGAGCAGTTCTTC. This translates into CASREDSGSSYNEQFF.

The CDR3 DNA sequence: TGTGCCAGCTCACTAAGTCGGACTGAAGGCTACACCTTC. Translating it yields CASSLSRTEGYTF. This chain connects TRBV18 to TRBJ1-2; D uncertain. This CDR3 has 13 amino acids. V was cut by 4 bases and J by 8 bases, with 14 bases left in between. Germline V CDR1 and CDR2: KGHSH, LQKENI.

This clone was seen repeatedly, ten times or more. For the CDR3, the DNA is TGTGCCACAAGGAGTGGCAGGGGGGACACTGAAGCTTTCTTT. It is translated as CATRSGRGDTEAFF. The J gene is TRBJ1-1, the V gene TRBV6-5, with TRBD1 matching 7 bases. The CDR3 consists of 14 residues. CDR1 and CDR2 from the germline V gene are MNHEY and SVGAGI. Trimming cost V 10 bases and J 3 bases; bases outside gene matches: 11.

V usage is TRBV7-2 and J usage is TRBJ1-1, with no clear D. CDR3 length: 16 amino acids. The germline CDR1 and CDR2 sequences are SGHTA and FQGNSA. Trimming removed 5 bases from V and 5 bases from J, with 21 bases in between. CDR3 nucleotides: TGTGCCAGCAGCCCTTTTGAACTGGGAGGGAGGACTGAAGCTTTCTTT. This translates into CASSPFELGGRTEAFF.

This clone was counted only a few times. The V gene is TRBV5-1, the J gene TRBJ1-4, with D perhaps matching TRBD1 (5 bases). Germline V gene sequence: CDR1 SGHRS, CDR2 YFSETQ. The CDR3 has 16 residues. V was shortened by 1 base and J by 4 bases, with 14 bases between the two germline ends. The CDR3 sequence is CASSLKGAGLNEKLFF. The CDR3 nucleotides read TGCGCCAGCAGCTTGAAAGGGGCAGGCCTTAATGAAAAACTGTTTTTT.

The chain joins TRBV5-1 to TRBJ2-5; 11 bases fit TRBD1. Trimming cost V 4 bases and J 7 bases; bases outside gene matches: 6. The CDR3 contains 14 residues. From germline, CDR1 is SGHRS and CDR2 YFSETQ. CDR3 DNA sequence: TGCGCCAGCAGCCCGGACAGGGGGCAGATGACCCAGTACTTC. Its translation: CASSPDRGQMTQYF.